The rows below give T cell receptor beta chains drawn from one sample of a study of T cell repertoires in cytomegalovirus infection. TCRdb itself ran the reads through MiXCR, one entry per CDR3 protein. The data show about 130,000 distinct CDR3 sequences, almost 9% seen once. The sample was PBMCs. Source of these receptors: a human donor in good health (CMV status not recorded). Some clones in this sample may be carry-over from other donors' samples. The CDR3 runs from the conserved cysteine through the conserved F or W. The D gene is left open where the match is weak. For some rows the clone size is stated as once, few or many, or as a class when expanded; others skip it.

j_call v_call d_call clone_size cdr3_aa cdr3_nt
TRBJ2-1 TRBV6-2/TRBV6-3 - many CASSYLGYNEQFF TGTGCCAGCAGTTATCTGGGGTACAATGAGCAGTTCTTC
TRBJ2-3 TRBV6-4 - few CASSDKTYF TGTGCCAGCAGTGACAAGACTTATTTT
TRBJ1-5 TRBV12-3/TRBV12-4 - many CASSHRDQSPQHF TGTGCCAGCAGTCACAGGGACCAATCGCCCCAGCATTTT
TRBJ2-3 TRBV10-2 - - CASSAGTDTQYF TGCGCCAGCAGTGCAGGCACAGATACGCAGTATTTT
TRBJ2-7 TRBV28 - many CASSLQPVEYEQYF TGTGCCAGCAGTCTACAGCCCGTGGAATACGAGCAGTACTTC
TRBJ1-6 TRBV7-3 - many CASSLDGNSPLHF TGTGCCAGCAGCTTGGACGGTAATTCACCCCTCCACTTT
TRBJ2-1 TRBV5-4 - many CASSLHGVIDGEQFF TGTGCCAGCAGCCTGCATGGAGTAATTGACGGTGAGCAGTTCTTC
TRBJ2-7 TRBV28 - many CASSLPLQYSYEQYF TGTGCCAGCAGTTTACCCTTACAGTACTCCTACGAGCAGTACTTC
TRBJ1-2 TRBV4-2 - many CASSQAGLGYGYTF TGTGCCAGCAGCCAAGCGGGGCTCGGGTATGGCTACACCTTC
TRBJ1-4 TRBV20-1 TRBD1 - CSAREGTGNEKLFF TGCAGTGCTAGAGAAGGGACAGGGAACGAAAAACTGTTTTTT
TRBJ2-3 TRBV3-1 TRBD2 - CASSQGFGGGDTDTQYF TGTGCCAGCAGCCAAGGGTTCGGCGGGGGGGACACAGATACGCAGTATTTT
TRBJ2-1 TRBV18 - once CASLEGRSYNEQFF TGTGCCAGTTTAGAGGGGCGGTCCTACAATGAGCAGTTCTTC
TRBJ2-1 TRBV20-1 - many CSAKADEQFF TGCAGTGCTAAGGCCGATGAGCAGTTCTTC
TRBJ2-1 TRBV6-1 - - CASSYAGTVNEQFF TGTGCCAGCAGTTATGCCGGGACCGTCAATGAGCAGTTCTTC
TRBJ2-3 TRBV2 - - CASSESGGPSTDTQYF TGTGCCAGCAGCGAGTCAGGGGGGCCTAGCACAGATACGCAGTATTTT
TRBJ1-5 TRBV2 - many CASLDSKGGQPQHF TGTGCCAGCCTGGATAGCAAAGGAGGGCAGCCCCAGCATTTT
TRBJ1-1 TRBV5-6 - many CASSPQRAPEAFF TGTGCCAGCAGCCCACAACGAGCCCCTGAAGCTTTCTTT
TRBJ2-3 TRBV7-2 - many CASSGHGTDTQYF TGTGCCAGCAGCGGCCATGGGACAGATACGCAGTATTTT
TRBJ2-1 TRBV2 - many CASREYNEQFF TGTGCCAGCAGAGAATACAATGAGCAGTTCTTC
TRBJ2-7 TRBV5-1 TRBD1 many CASDSGQGTHEQYF TGCGCCAGCGATTCGGGACAGGGAACCCACGAGCAGTACTTC
TRBJ2-7 TRBV7-2 - many CASSPREVAYEQYF TGTGCCAGCAGCCCCAGGGAGGTCGCCTACGAGCAGTACTTC
TRBJ2-1 TRBV20-1 TRBD1 many CSARDLGTGGPYNEQFF TGCAGTGCTAGAGATTTAGGGACAGGGGGACCTTACAATGAGCAGTTCTTC
TRBJ1-1 TRBV11-2 - many CASSYSRTVNTEAFF TGTGCCAGCAGCTACTCCCGGACAGTGAACACTGAAGCTTTCTTT